This is a list of T cell receptor beta chains from one sample in a study of T-cell memory formation after mild COVID-19. TCRdb passed the 5' RACE reads through MiXCR, listing each CDR3 protein once. This table holds fewer than 650,000 distinct CDR3 sequences, roughly 17% found once. Sequenced: PBMCs or a T cell subset sorted from them (not recorded which). All receptors come from an adult woman who had mild COVID-19 (a few samples of this study predate the infection). Cell type and time point are not known. The CDR3 runs from the conserved cysteine through the conserved F or W.

V gene: TRBV20-1; J gene: TRBJ1-5; CDR3 protein: CSASSGEYYQPQHF
V gene: TRBV12-3/TRBV12-4; J gene: TRBJ1-2; CDR3 protein: CASSSPGSSGYTF
V gene: TRBV2; J gene: TRBJ2-1; CDR3 protein: CASSVPGSYNEQFF
V gene: TRBV2; J gene: TRBJ1-6; CDR3 protein: CASGGSGVSPLHF
V gene: TRBV5-1; J gene: TRBJ2-1; CDR3 protein: CASSPLAALGYNEQFF
V gene: TRBV12-3/TRBV12-4; J gene: TRBJ1-3; CDR3 protein: CASSLLISSANTIYF
V gene: TRBV12-3/TRBV12-4; J gene: TRBJ1-2; CDR3 protein: CASSSRQLGYTF
V gene: TRBV30; J gene: TRBJ2-3; CDR3 protein: CAWSTSDRLYTDTQYF
V gene: TRBV19; J gene: TRBJ1-2; CDR3 protein: CASSTNGNYGYTF
V gene: TRBV5-6; J gene: TRBJ2-5; CDR3 protein: CASSYGQGTETQYF
V gene: TRBV9; J gene: TRBJ2-1; CDR3 protein: CASSGQDGANEQFF
V gene: TRBV28; J gene: TRBJ2-5; CDR3 protein: CASSPFRGGQETQYF
V gene: TRBV5-5; J gene: TRBJ2-7; CDR3 protein: CASSLEGTGIYEQYF
V gene: TRBV21-1; J gene: TRBJ2-7; CDR3 protein: CASTSEGLYEQYF
V gene: TRBV3-1; J gene: TRBJ1-2; CDR3 protein: CASSTPYGYTF
V gene: TRBV12-3/TRBV12-4; J gene: TRBJ2-5; CDR3 protein: CASSQRATGYINQETQYF
V gene: TRBV6-5; J gene: TRBJ2-6; CDR3 protein: CASRRDFSGANVLTF
V gene: TRBV2; J gene: TRBJ2-1; CDR3 protein: CASSDELNYNEQFF
V gene: TRBV15; J gene: TRBJ2-5; CDR3 protein: CATSRDRLGGQETQYF
V gene: TRBV7-8; J gene: TRBJ2-1; CDR3 protein: CASSPSAGVYNEQFF
V gene: TRBV20-1; J gene: TRBJ2-3; CDR3 protein: CSASGTVLTDTQYF
V gene: TRBV30; J gene: TRBJ2-2; CDR3 protein: CAWSVFSPTGELFF
V gene: TRBV28; J gene: TRBJ2-3; CDR3 protein: CASSKYRTDTQYF
V gene: TRBV19; J gene: TRBJ2-6; CDR3 protein: CASSIGAGGANVLTF
V gene: TRBV10-3; J gene: TRBJ2-5; CDR3 protein: CATRGREGQETQYF
V gene: TRBV7-9; J gene: TRBJ2-5; CDR3 protein: CASSLSGTAQETQYF
V gene: TRBV11-2; J gene: TRBJ2-1; CDR3 protein: CASSFGLAGYNEQFF
V gene: TRBV5-1; J gene: TRBJ2-3; CDR3 protein: CASSTGLDRTDTQYF
V gene: TRBV3-1; J gene: TRBJ2-2; CDR3 protein: CASSYPGQGTGELFF
V gene: TRBV24-1; J gene: TRBJ1-1; CDR3 protein: CATSDTLNTEAFF
V gene: TRBV12-3/TRBV12-4; J gene: TRBJ1-1; CDR3 protein: CASSPSAGIQNTEAFF
V gene: TRBV19; J gene: TRBJ1-5; CDR3 protein: CASSPPPWTGYSNQPQHF
V gene: TRBV7-9; J gene: TRBJ2-1; CDR3 protein: CASSSRIRLAEGDEQFF
V gene: TRBV2; J gene: TRBJ2-7; CDR3 protein: CASNSGTNQYF
V gene: TRBV7-9; J gene: TRBJ1-1; CDR3 protein: CASSTYRVGTEAFF
V gene: TRBV3-1; J gene: TRBJ1-1; CDR3 protein: CASSQDNGREAFF
V gene: TRBV19; J gene: TRBJ2-1; CDR3 protein: CASSPGVPGQGNNEQFF
V gene: TRBV13; J gene: TRBJ2-1; CDR3 protein: CASSGRADPTGNEQFF
V gene: TRBV4-2; J gene: TRBJ2-1; CDR3 protein: CASSQDKGGRAKNEQFF
V gene: TRBV18; J gene: TRBJ2-7; CDR3 protein: CASSPAGTEQYF
V gene: TRBV5-1; J gene: TRBJ2-3; CDR3 protein: CASSLPSGRTTDTQYF
V gene: TRBV29-1; J gene: TRBJ1-4; CDR3 protein: CSVGFGYEKLFF